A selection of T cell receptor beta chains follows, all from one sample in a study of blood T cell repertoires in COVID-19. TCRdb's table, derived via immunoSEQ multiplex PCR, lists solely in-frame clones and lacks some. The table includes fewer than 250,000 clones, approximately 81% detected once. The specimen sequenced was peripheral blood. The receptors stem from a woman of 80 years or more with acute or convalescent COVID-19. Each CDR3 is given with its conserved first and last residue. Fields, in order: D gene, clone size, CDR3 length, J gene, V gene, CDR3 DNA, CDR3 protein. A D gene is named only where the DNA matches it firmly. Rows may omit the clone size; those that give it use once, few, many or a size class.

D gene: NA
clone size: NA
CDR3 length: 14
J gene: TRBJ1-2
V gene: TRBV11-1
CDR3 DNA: TGTGCCAGCAGCCCGAGGCGGGAGGGCTATGGCTACACCTTC
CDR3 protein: CASSPRREGYGYTF

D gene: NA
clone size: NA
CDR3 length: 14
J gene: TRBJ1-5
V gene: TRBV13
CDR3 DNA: TGTGCCAGCAGCTTGGGGGGGCCCAATCAGCCCCAGCATTTT
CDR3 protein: CASSLGGPNQPQHF

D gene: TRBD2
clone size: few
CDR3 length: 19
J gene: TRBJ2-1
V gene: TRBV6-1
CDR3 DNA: TGTGCCAGCAGTGCGACTAGCGGGCCCGCGAAGAGCTCCTACAATGAGCAGTTCTTC
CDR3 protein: CASSATSGPAKSSYNEQFF

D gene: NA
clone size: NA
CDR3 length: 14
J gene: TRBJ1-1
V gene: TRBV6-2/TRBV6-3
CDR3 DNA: TGTGCCAGCAGTTTCGGGTTCATGAACACTGAAGCTTTCTTT
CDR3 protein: CASSFGFMNTEAFF

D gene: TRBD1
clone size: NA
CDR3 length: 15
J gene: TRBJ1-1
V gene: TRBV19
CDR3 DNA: TGTGCCAGTAGCCCCGGACAGGGAACGGAGACTGAAGCTTTCTTT
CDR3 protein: CASSPGQGTETEAFF

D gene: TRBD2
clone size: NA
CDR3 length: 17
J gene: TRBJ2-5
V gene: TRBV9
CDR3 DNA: TGTGCCAGCAGCGTAGTTTCGGGACTAGCGGGAGGCGAGACCCAGTACTTC
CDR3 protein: CASSVVSGLAGGETQYF

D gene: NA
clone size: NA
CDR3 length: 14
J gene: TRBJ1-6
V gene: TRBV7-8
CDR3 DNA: TGTGCCAGCAGCTTAGCAGCAGGGAATTCACCCCTCCACTTT
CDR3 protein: CASSLAAGNSPLHF

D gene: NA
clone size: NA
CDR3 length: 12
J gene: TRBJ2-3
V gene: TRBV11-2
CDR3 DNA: TGTGCCAGCAGCGGAGCAGGGGATACGCAGTATTTT
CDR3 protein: CASSGAGDTQYF

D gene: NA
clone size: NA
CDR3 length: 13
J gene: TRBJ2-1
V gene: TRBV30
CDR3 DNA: TGTGCCTGGTCGGAGGGGTTCAACAATGAGCAGTTCTTC
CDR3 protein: CAWSEGFNNEQFF

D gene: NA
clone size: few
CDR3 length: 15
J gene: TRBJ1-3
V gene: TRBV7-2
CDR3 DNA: TGTGCCAGCAGCTTAGTACAGTTAACTGGAAACACCATATATTTT
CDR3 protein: CASSLVQLTGNTIYF

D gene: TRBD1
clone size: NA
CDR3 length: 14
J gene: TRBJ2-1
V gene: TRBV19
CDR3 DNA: TGTGCCAGTAGTATGGGACAGGCATACAATGAGCAGTTCTTC
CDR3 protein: CASSMGQAYNEQFF

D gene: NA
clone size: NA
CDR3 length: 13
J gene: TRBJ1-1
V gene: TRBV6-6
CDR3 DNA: TGTGCCAGCAGTACCGACAGGAGTAGAGCAGCTTTCTTT
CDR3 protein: CASSTDRSRAAFF

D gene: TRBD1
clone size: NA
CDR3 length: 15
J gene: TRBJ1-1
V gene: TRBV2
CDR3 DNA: TGTGCCAGCAGGATCGAATTGACAGGGGACGCTGAAGCTTTCTTT
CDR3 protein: CASRIELTGDAEAFF